This T cell receptor (beta chain) is from a study of blood T cells in healthy people across ages. Study-wide findings and caveats: Across the age range, TCR beta diversity per million T cells fell in a roughly linear way. PBMCs that were unsorted prevented a conclusive naive versus antigen-experienced comparison. Shifts in expanded clonotypes may have been confounded by donor CMV status, which was unknown.

A second PCR, run for roughly 7 to 12 cycles, used a sample-barcoded 5' primer plus a J-beta primer mix. TCRdb reanalysed the 5' RACE reads using MiXCR and keeps one entry per CDR3 protein. The data hold hundreds of thousands of distinct CDR3 sequences, with 58% observed a single time. In the case of this clonotype: The antigen is undetermined.

The CDR3 has 18 residues. Germline V CDR1 and CDR2: SGDLS, YYNGEE. The V end was cut by 2 bases, the J end by 2 bases, with 22 bases between. The sample taken for sequencing was blood. This rearrangement joins TRBV9 to TRBJ2-5; perhaps TRBD1 as D (5 bases). The receptor was derived from a man aged 25-45 years in good health. In DNA form, the CDR3 reads TGTGCCAGCAGCGTGGGGCTTCCGAACTGGTCGGTTCAAGAGACCCAGTACTTC. Its protein product is CASSVGLPNWSVQETQYF.